Sequencing of this T cell receptor (beta chain) was carried out in a study of fetal regulatory T cell absence and autoimmunity. Sequencing was at survey level. The assay was immunoSEQ multiplex PCR, and TCRdb's table has in-frame clones only and misses some. The sample holds around 100,000 clones, approximately 75% seen once. Points on this clone: Its antigen is not identified.

Trimming at V came to 6 bases and at J to 1 base, leaving 4 bases not matched to a gene. This CDR3 contains 15 residues. Germline assignment: CDR1 LNHDA and CDR2 SQIVND (reference sequence). Study results and limitations: TRB gene family usage was broadly similar in cord blood and pancreas. Pancreas TCRs were oligoclonally enriched versus cord blood, some clones over 80-fold.

The sequence derives from a male donor with IPEX syndrome. The sequenced material came from pancreas tissue. The V and J genes are TRBV19 and TRBJ1-2; TRBD1 aligns across 11 bases. The CDR3 loop is CASSPDRGLNYGYTF. In nucleotides, the CDR3 is TGTGCCAGTAGCCCGGACAGGGGGCTTAACTATGGCTACACCTTC.